The next 25 T cell receptor beta chains were all read from a single sample in a study of cytomegalovirus exposure and HLA in healthy donors. The data were produced by immunoSEQ multiplex PCR, yet TCRdb's version contains in-frame clones alone and is incomplete. The table shows 150,000 to 200,000 clones, with about 90% occurring only once. The material sequenced was PBMCs. These receptors all stem from a woman between 18 and 30 years old in good health and CMV-seropositive.

The chain couples TRBV7-2 to TRBJ2-7, with D possibly being TRBD2 (6 bases). This CDR3 contains 17 residues. Trimming took off 2 bases at V and 3 bases at J, with 20 bases between the two ends. The germline V gene has CDR1 SGHTA and CDR2 FQGNSA. The DNA of the CDR3 is TGTGCCAGCAGCTTATCTGTTACTAGCCCCTGGATCTACGAGCAGTACTTC. Its protein product is CASSLSVTSPWIYEQYF.

The V and J genes are TRBV21-1 and TRBJ2-3; the DNA was not used to check the table's D call, TRBD1. TRBV21-1 is deemed a pseudogene. CDR3 length: 16 residues. CDR3 in amino acids: CASSAVPGQGKDTQYF. CDR3 sequence (DNA): TGTGCCAGCAGCGCAGTCCCGGGACAGGGCAAAGATACGCAGTATTTT.

The chain joins TRBV14 to TRBJ2-5, with TRBD2 identical over 8 bases. Germline CDR1 is SGHDN and CDR2 is FVKESK. The V segment lost 1 base and the J segment 5 bases; nucleotides outside the gene matches: 9. The CDR3 sequence is 16 residues long. The CDR3 spells CASSQVRGGIRETQYF. The CDR3 DNA follows: TGTGCCAGCAGCCAAGTCCGGGGGGGCATTCGTGAGACCCAGTACTTC.

The rearrangement links TRBV10-3 to TRBJ2-5, with 7 bases lining up with TRBD1. The germline V gene has CDR1 ENHRY and CDR2 SYGVKD. V lost 0 bases to trimming and J lost 0 bases; unmatched junction nucleotides: 4. The CDR3 is 16 amino acids. CDR3: CAISESATGNQETQYF. The CDR3 bases are TGTGCCATCAGTGAGTCGGCGACAGGGAACCAAGAGACCCAGTACTTC.

The chain carries TRBV4-1 and TRBJ2-1, with D unclear. Trimming cost V 0 bases and J 10 bases, with 19 bases left between them. This CDR3 contains 16 residues. In germline, CDR1 is MGHRA, CDR2 YSYEKL. CDR3 residues: CASSQESPRSGGEQFF. For the CDR3, the DNA is TGCGCCAGCAGCCAAGAGTCCCCCAGGTCCGGTGGCGAGCAGTTCTTC.

Only one count was recorded for this clone. J is TRBJ2-5 and V is TRBV27, with TRBD2 matching 10 bases. V gave up 6 bases and J gave up 1 base; unmatched junction bases: 8. Germline V gene lookup returns CDR1 MNHEY and CDR2 SMNVEV (reference sequence). This CDR3 comprises 16 residues. The CDR3 is CASSATGLAVQETQYF. Written as DNA, the CDR3 is TGTGCCAGCAGCGCGACCGGACTAGCGGTCCAAGAGACCCAGTACTTC.

This chain uses TRBV14 with TRBJ2-2; 7 bases agree with TRBD1. The CDR3 consists of 15 residues. J gave up 0 bases and V 6 bases, and 4 bases lay outside the gene matches. Per germline, CDR1 SGHDN and CDR2 FVKESK. The CDR3 nucleotides read TGTGCCAGCAGTATACAGGGGCCGAACACCGGGGAGCTGTTTTTT. Translated, it gives CASSIQGPNTGELFF. The full variable domain, its missing parts supplied by reference TRBV14 and TRBJ2-2, is EAGVTQFPSHSVIEKGQTVTLRCDPISGHDNLYWYRRVMGKEIKFLLHFVKESKQDESGMPNNRFLAERTGGTYSTLKVQPAELEDSGVYFCASSIQGPNTGELFFGEGSRLTVL.

This clone appeared a few times. The chain joins TRBV10-3 to TRBJ1-5; D uncertain. This CDR3 has 13 amino acids. Germline-derived CDR1 and CDR2 are ENHRY and SYGVKD. V was pared by 5 bases and J by 5 bases, with 10 bases between. This chain's CDR3 is CAISRAADQPQHF. The CDR3 DNA sequence: TGTGCCATCAGTAGGGCAGCGGATCAGCCCCAGCATTTT.

The chain employs TRBV5-1 and TRBJ2-5; D is perhaps TRBD2 (7 bases). This CDR3 is 16 amino acids long. Germline V CDR1 and CDR2: SGHRS, YFSETQ. The ends were cut back, 0 bases at V and 2 bases at J, with 14 bases in the middle. The CDR3 region has the DNA TGCGCCAGCAGCTTGGTTACAGGGAGGGGGCAAGAGACCCAGTACTTC. It translates to CASSLVTGRGQETQYF. Combining the CDR3 with reference TRBV5-1 and TRBJ2-5 gives the whole variable domain KAGVTQTPRYLIKTRGQQVTLSCSPISGHRSVSWYQQTPGQGLQFLFEYFSETQRNKGNFPGRFSGRQFSNSRSEMNVSTLELGDSALYLCASSLVTGRGQETQYFGPGTRLLVL.

The V and J genes are TRBV11-2 and TRBJ2-7; 7 positions match TRBD2. Germline CDR1 and CDR2: SGHAT and FQNNGV. With V trimmed by 5 bases and J by 1 base, 2 bases remained unmatched. CDR3 length equals 13 residues. The CDR3: CASSRGGSYEQYF. DNA of the CDR3: TGTGCCAGCAGCCGCGGGGGTTCCTACGAGCAGTACTTC.

The genes are TRBV2 and TRBJ2-7; 8 nucleotides line up with TRBD2. Trimming removed 6 bases from V and 2 bases from J; junction bases left unmatched: 6. In germline, CDR1 is SNHLY, CDR2 FYNNEI. This CDR3 spans 14 amino acids. CDR3 amino acids: CASRAGTSTYEQYF. In DNA form, the CDR3 reads TGTGCCAGCAGAGCCGGGACTAGTACCTACGAGCAGTACTTC. Full variable domain (missing parts from reference TRBV2 and TRBJ2-7): EPEVTQTPSHQVTQMGQEVILRCVPISNHLYFYWYRQILGQKVEFLVSFYNNEISEKSEIFDDQFSVERPDGSNFTLKIRSTKLEDSAMYFCASRAGTSTYEQYFGPGTRLTVT.

The J gene is TRBJ1-2, the V gene TRBV4-3, with unresolved D. CDR3 length equals 16 residues. Germline CDR1 LGHNA, CDR2 YSLEER. Between the trimmed V and J ends, which lost 3 bases and 4 bases, there was a span of 18 bases. CDR3 sequence: CASSQDYSDAPYGYTF. The CDR3 DNA reads as TGCGCCAGCAGCCAGGACTACAGTGATGCCCCCTATGGCTACACCTTC.

This clone was counted a few times. This chain joins TRBV9 and TRBJ2-7, with D unclear. CDR3 length: 14 amino acids. Germline assignment: CDR1 SGDLS and CDR2 YYNGEE. V was trimmed by 0 bases and J by 0 bases, leaving 7 bases between them. In DNA form, the CDR3 reads TGTGCCAGCAGCGTAGGCAGGTACTCCTACGAGCAGTACTTC. Translating it yields CASSVGRYSYEQYF.

V is TRBV10-3 and J is TRBJ1-1; 8 nucleotides line up with TRBD1. The CDR3 runs 15 residues. V was pared by 6 bases and J by 1 base, with 7 bases of the junction left unmatched. CDR1 is ENHRY and CDR2 is SYGVKD in the germline V gene. CDR3 DNA sequence: TGTGCCATCAGCGGGACAGGAGGGGAGAACACTGAAGCTTTCTTT. Translated: CAISGTGGENTEAFF.

This clone occurred a few times. The chain carries TRBV11-2 and TRBJ1-1; no clear D. The V gene lost 5 bases and the J gene lost 5 bases, with 9 bases spanning the gap. This CDR3 contains 12 residues. Germline CDR1 SGHAT, CDR2 FQNNGV. This CDR3 reads CASSPVSTEAFF. DNA for the CDR3: TGTGCCAGCAGCCCGGTCTCTACTGAAGCTTTCTTT.

The J gene is TRBJ2-2, the V gene TRBV30; D is perhaps TRBD2 (6 bases). The CDR3 loop spans 15 amino acids. V lost 3 bases and J 4 bases, leaving 15 bases between the germline ends. Germline V gene lookup returns CDR1 GTSNPN and CDR2 SVGIG (reference sequence). The CDR3 sequence is CAWRIPGLSTGELFF. In DNA, the CDR3 is TGTGCCTGGAGGATCCCGGGACTTTCCACCGGGGAGCTGTTTTTT.

The J gene is TRBJ1-3, the V gene TRBV9; 8 bases fit TRBD1. The V gene end was trimmed by 0 bases and the J gene end by 3 bases; junction bases not matched to a gene: 5. There are 16 residues in the CDR3. The germline CDR1 and CDR2 sequences are SGDLS and YYNGEE. CDR3 residues: CASSVGTTGGGNTIYF. The CDR3 bases are TGTGCCAGCAGCGTAGGGACAACAGGGGGTGGAAACACCATATATTTT.

The J gene is TRBJ2-7, the V gene TRBV13, with TRBD2 matching 7 bases. The CDR3 is made up of 13 amino acids. The germline gives CDR1 PRHDT, CDR2 FYEKMQ (reference sequence). V lost 4 bases to trimming and J lost 3 bases; unmatched junction nucleotides: 3. The CDR3 region has the DNA TGTGCCAGCAGCTCCCTAGCGGACTACGAGCAGTACTTC. Translated: CASSSLADYEQYF. Full variable domain (rest looked up from reference TRBV13 and TRBJ2-7): AAGVIQSPRHLIKEKRETATLKCYPIPRHDTVYWYQQGPGQDPQFLISFYEKMQSDKGSIPDRFSAQQFSDYHSELNMSSLELGDSALYFCASSSLADYEQYFGPGTRLTVT.

This rearrangement joins TRBV4-1 to TRBJ2-5, with TRBD2 matching over 9 bases. Trimming at V came to 4 bases and at J to 5 bases, leaving 20 bases not matched to a gene. Germline CDR1 is MGHRA and CDR2 is YSYEKL. The CDR3 totals 19 residues. The DNA of the CDR3 is TGCGCCAGCAGCCCTTGGGTGCTAGCGGGACTCCCATCATGGGAGACCCAGTACTTC. The encoded protein is CASSPWVLAGLPSWETQYF.

This clone was counted once. CDR3 amino acids: CASSQREGPQQFF. Written as DNA, the CDR3 is TGTGCCAGCAGCCAGCGGGAAGGACCGCAGCAGTTCTTC. This chain uses TRBV7-2 with TRBJ2-1, with 7 bases matching TRBD2. The germline V gene encodes CDR1 SGHTA and CDR2 FQGNSA. V dropped 5 bases and J dropped 11; count of bases not matched to a gene: 9. There are 13 residues in the CDR3.

The chain recombines TRBV6-6 with TRBJ2-3; D might be TRBD1 (5 bases). CDR1 and CDR2 from the germline V gene are MNHNY and SVGAGI (reference sequence). V lost 6 bases to trimming and J lost 0 bases, with 13 bases between them. The CDR3 spans 15 residues. In DNA, the CDR3 is TGTGCCAGCAGACCTCGACAGAAGAGCACAGATACGCAGTATTTT. It specifies CASRPRQKSTDTQYF.

The chain uses TRBV28 and TRBJ2-2; D uncertain. The V gene lost 2 bases and the J gene lost 4 bases, with 8 bases spanning the gap. The CDR3 has 14 amino acids. The germline CDR1 and CDR2 sequences are MDHEN and SYDVKM. This chain's CDR3 is CASSLIRPTGELFF. CDR3 coding DNA: TGTGCCAGCAGTTTAATTCGTCCCACCGGGGAGCTGTTTTTT.

The chain employs TRBV5-4 and TRBJ2-5; 8 bases align to TRBD2. This CDR3 is 14 amino acids long. V was pared by 0 bases and J by 7 bases, with 5 bases of the junction left unmatched. The germline V gene encodes CDR1 SGHNT and CDR2 YYREEE (reference sequence). The chain's CDR3 is CASSLVTAGATQYF. The DNA for the CDR3 is TGTGCCAGCAGCTTGGTGACAGCGGGGGCGACCCAGTACTTC.

The rearrangement uses TRBV5-1 and TRBJ2-7, with TRBD1 identical over 7 bases. CDR1 SGHRS and CDR2 YFSETQ come from the germline V gene. Germline trimming cut 4 bases from V and 0 bases from J; bases unmatched to any gene: 4. CDR3 length: 14 amino acids. CDR3 coding DNA: TGCGCCAGCAGCACGGACAGGAACTCCTACGAGCAGTACTTC. Its protein is CASSTDRNSYEQYF. Filled out from reference TRBV5-1 and TRBJ2-7, the complete variable domain reads KAGVTQTPRYLIKTRGQQVTLSCSPISGHRSVSWYQQTPGQGLQFLFEYFSETQRNKGNFPGRFSGRQFSNSRSEMNVSTLELGDSALYLCASSTDRNSYEQYFGPGTRLTVT.

The rearrangement uses TRBV9 and TRBJ1-2; a possible D gene is TRBD1 (5 bases). Germline CDR1 reads SGDLS; CDR2 reads YYNGEE. This CDR3 has 17 residues. V dropped 4 bases and J dropped 8 bases, with 27 bases sitting between them. The CDR3 region is CASSPPGRTGVGRGYTF. The CDR3 bases are TGTGCCAGCAGCCCCCCGGGCAGGACGGGGGTCGGGCGAGGCTACACCTTC. Together with reference TRBV9 and TRBJ1-2, the CDR3 gives the full variable domain: DSGVTQTPKHLITATGQRVTLRCSPRSGDLSVYWYQQSLDQGLQFLIQYYNGEERAKGNILERFSAQQFPDLHSELNLSSLELGDSALYFCASSPPGRTGVGRGYTFGSGTRLTVV.